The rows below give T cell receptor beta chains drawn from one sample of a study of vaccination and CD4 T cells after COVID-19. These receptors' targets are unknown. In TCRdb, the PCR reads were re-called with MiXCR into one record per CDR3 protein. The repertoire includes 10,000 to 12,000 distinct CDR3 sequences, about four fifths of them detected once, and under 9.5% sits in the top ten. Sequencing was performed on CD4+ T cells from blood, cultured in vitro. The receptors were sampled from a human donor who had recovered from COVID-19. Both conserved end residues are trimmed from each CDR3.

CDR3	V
SASNLNTEAF	TRBV20-1
ASTRTGGSTDTQY	TRBV6-1
AIRERGQNYGYT	TRBV10-3
ASSSDGDSGNTIY	TRBV7-9
ASSYDGYGYT	TRBV6-2/TRBV6-3
ASSVNRVGDQPQH	TRBV6-1
SARGPDGGYT	TRBV20-1
ASSYGTQETQY	TRBV6-2/TRBV6-3
ASSPLSGGETQY	TRBV7-2
ASSPTGTNYEQY	TRBV18
ASSRRDRGWNYGYT	TRBV7-9
ASSLERPRMNTEAF	TRBV7-2
ASSPDRAGNQPQH	TRBV6-1
ASSQGWQANTEAF	TRBV4-1
SARRGSGRARNTGELF	TRBV20-1
ASSQSVVRAEAF	TRBV14
ATSRDLAGVYTGELF	TRBV15
ATSRDNPLREGDTEAF	TRBV15
ASSFYVGETQY	TRBV27
ASSLYQGPYEQY	TRBV5-1
ASSLIFNQPQH	TRBV28
SARQEPSRFGELF	TRBV20-1
ASSPGQTYSGNTIY	TRBV28
ASSLRAGDGTDTQY	TRBV10-1
ASKRTGVFESTEAF	TRBV6-1
ASSQGRDQETQY	TRBV4-1
ASSLAGQGTYEQY	TRBV19
ASSLRQTYYGYT	TRBV5-6
ASSPQGGAYNTEAF	TRBV18
SAKPGGTEAF	TRBV20-1
ASSYKSKTGINQPQH	TRBV6-5
AIRAAAGSTYEQY	TRBV10-3
ATGPRAGAVETQY	TRBV15
ASSRDPALQETQY	TRBV7-9
ASSPQWGRGDNSPLH	TRBV7-9
SVELAEFTYEQY	TRBV29-1
ASSPRGEDNEQY	TRBV11-2
SAHGTAGNTIY	TRBV20-1
AISGQRNQPQH	TRBV10-3
ASSFQRAHEQY	TRBV28
SARGHSYGYT	TRBV20-1
ASRPTGRTDSNQPQH	TRBV27
SAREAAAHHPQH	TRBV20-1
ASISGTYNSPLH	TRBV28
ASSYHPGTGIHEQY	TRBV7-2
ASSDNYGYT	TRBV6-2/TRBV6-3
ATSRETNQPQH	TRBV6-1
ASSLPGGAGTEAF	TRBV7-9
ASTQGGPITEAF	TRBV7-2
ASSSNYEQY	TRBV28
APDMGAREQY	TRBV10-2